The sequence of this T cell receptor beta chain was determined in a study of blood T cell repertoires in COVID-19. The wider study: The origin of the acute and convalescent COVID-19 samples was the United States, Italy and Spain. PBMCs, B-cell-depleted T cells, or T cells provided the cDNA or gDNA that made up the material.

With 2 bases removed from V and 7 bases from J, the gap between germline ends came to 14 bases. This CDR3 is built from 13 residues. Germline-derived CDR1 and CDR2 are SQVTM and ANQGSEA. Under the authors' procedure: From reference gene primer amplification, estimates of nucleated cell counts were derived. Produced via immunoSEQ multiplex PCR; TCRdb's table is partial and in-frame only. V and J calls and clone size are those listed in that table; D and trimming were worked out from the DNA. The table shows around 200,000 clones, with about 86% occurring only once. In this sample, this clone turned up once.

This TCR came from a man aged 60 to 69 who had recovered from COVID-19. Specimen: peripheral blood. V and J are TRBV29-1 and TRBJ1-2; D uncertain. Written as DNA, the CDR3 is TGCAGCGTTGAACGGCCGGGGTTGGGTGGCTACACCTTC. Its protein is CSVERPGLGGYTF.